This TCR beta chain was observed in a study of cytomegalovirus exposure and HLA in healthy donors. Study outcomes and limitations: TCR beta chain V- and J-gene trimming was linked, in a later analysis, to a missense variant in DCLRE1C.

Primers: 60 Vbeta forward and 13 Jbeta reverse. TCRdb keeps only in-frame clones here, not all; method: immunoSEQ multiplex PCR. The sample has around 190,000 clones; roughly 85% are singletons. Trimming stripped 3 bases from V and 8 bases from J, with 16 bases between. This CDR3 region has 13 residues. From germline, CDR1 is GTSNPN and CDR2 SVGIG (reference sequence). As for this clone: Antigen specificity is unknown.

This sequence joins TRBV30 and TRBJ1-1; D perhaps matches TRBD1 (5 bases). The TCR was taken from a middle-aged woman in good health and CMV-seronegative. What was sequenced was PBMCs. CDR3 loop: CAWSRRLQGEAFF. The CDR3, as DNA: TGTGCCTGGAGCCGAAGGCTTCAGGGAGAAGCTTTCTTT.